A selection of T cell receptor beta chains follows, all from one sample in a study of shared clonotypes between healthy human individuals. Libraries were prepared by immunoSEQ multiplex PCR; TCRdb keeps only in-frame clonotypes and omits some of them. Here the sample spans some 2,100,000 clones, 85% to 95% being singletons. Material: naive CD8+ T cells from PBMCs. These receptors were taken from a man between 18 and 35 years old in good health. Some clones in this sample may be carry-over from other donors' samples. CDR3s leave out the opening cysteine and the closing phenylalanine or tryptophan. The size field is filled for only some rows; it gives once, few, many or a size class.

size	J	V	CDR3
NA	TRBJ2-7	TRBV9	ASSETGTSSSYEQY
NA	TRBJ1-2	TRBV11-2	ASSLAEPANYGYT
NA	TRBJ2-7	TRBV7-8	ASSPRSSYEQY
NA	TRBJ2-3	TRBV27	ASSFHPGADTQY
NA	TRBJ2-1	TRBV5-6	ASSLASNEQF
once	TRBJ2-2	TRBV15	ATSRDIGSTGELF
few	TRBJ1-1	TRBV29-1	SVELGTGGSTEAF
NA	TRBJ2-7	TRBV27	ASSFGTSGNEQY
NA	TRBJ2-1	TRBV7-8	ASSLGANIVDEQF
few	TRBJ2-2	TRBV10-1	ATPRVSHTGELF
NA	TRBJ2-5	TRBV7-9	ASTWGPSGRGEETQY
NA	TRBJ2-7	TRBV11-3	ASSPGGTYEQY
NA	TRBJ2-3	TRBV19	ASSIGLGADTQY
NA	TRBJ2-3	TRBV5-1	ASTPDNTDTQY
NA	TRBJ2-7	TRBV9	ASSVDERAVPYEQY
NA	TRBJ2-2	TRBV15	ATSTGGTGGNTGELF
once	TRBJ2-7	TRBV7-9	ASSPRLAGGSYEQY
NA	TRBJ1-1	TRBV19	ASSPNGGTEAF
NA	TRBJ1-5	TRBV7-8	ASSLERPQPQH
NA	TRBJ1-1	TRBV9	ASSVDDGTEAF
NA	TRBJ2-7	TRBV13	ASSSRLAVGPLEQY
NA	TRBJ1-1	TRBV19	ASSIGQGSSTEAF
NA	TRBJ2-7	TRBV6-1	ASSPGRMGYEQY
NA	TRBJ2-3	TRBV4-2	ASSQVRKDTQY
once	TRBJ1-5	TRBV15	ATSRVAGANQPQH
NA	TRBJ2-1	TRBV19	ASSFGGGAEQF
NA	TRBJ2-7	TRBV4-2	ASSQGEEILPYEQY
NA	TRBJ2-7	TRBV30	AWSLSSYEQY
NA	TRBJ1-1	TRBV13	ASSSGTGGLAF
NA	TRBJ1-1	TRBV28	ASSLGQGGTEAF